A single sample gave rise to the 31 T cell receptor beta chains below, sequenced in a study of blood T cells in healthy people across ages. A second roughly 6 to 11 cycle PCR used barcoded and J-beta primers. TCRdb reanalysed the 5' RACE reads using MiXCR and keeps one entry per CDR3 protein. The table lists approximately 900,000 distinct CDR3 sequences, under 50% of them singletons, with around an eighth in the top ten. The sample taken for sequencing was blood. The receptors were gathered from a man aged 25-45 years in good health.

The gene calls are TRBV9 and TRBJ2-1; 8 bases map to TRBD2. The V gene's germline CDR1 is SGDLS and CDR2 YYNGEE. This CDR3 is built from 13 residues. The trim removed 6 bases at V and 9 bases at J, leaving 8 bases unmatched. The CDR3 is CASTGGVQSEQFF. CDR3 nucleotides: TGTGCCAGCACGGGGGGGGTCCAAAGTGAGCAGTTCTTC.

This clonotype turned up a few times. This may stem from a read error, because a much larger clone lies one nucleotide away. The genes are TRBV7-4 and TRBJ2-5, with a possible D match to TRBD2 (5 bases). The V gene lost 2 bases and the J gene lost 11 bases, with 18 bases spanning the gap. Per the germline V gene, CDR1 is SGHVT and CDR2 is SQSDAQ. This CDR3 comprises 14 residues. Here the CDR3 reads CASSLPPSSDEQYF. CDR3 nucleotides: TGTGCCAGCAGCTTACCTCCTAGCTCTGATGAGCAGTACTTC.

CDR3 bases: TGTGCCAGCATCCTAGCGGATTTCTCCTACGAGCAGTACTTC. Protein sequence: CASILADFSYEQYF. The chain couples TRBV7-2 to TRBJ2-7; 7 bases are shared with TRBD2. The CDR3 totals 14 residues. Germline CDR1 is SGHTA and CDR2 is FQGNSA. V lost 7 bases, J lost 0 bases, and 6 bases stayed unmatched.

The CDR3 DNA reads TGCAGTGCTAGGTTGGATCAGGGCGGGACAGATACGCAGTATTTT. Amino acids: CSARLDQGGTDTQYF. The chain links TRBV20-1 to TRBJ2-3, with D perhaps matching TRBD1 or TRBD2 (5 bases each). The V and J ends lost 3 bases and 3 bases respectively, with 16 bases between them. Germline assignment: CDR1 DFQATT and CDR2 SNEGSKA (reference sequence). CDR3 length: 15 amino acids.

This chain joins TRBV28 and TRBJ1-5; possibly TRBD1 for D (5 bases). This CDR3 comprises 13 residues. The germline gives CDR1 MDHEN, CDR2 SYDVKM. V was cut by 6 bases and J by 7 bases, with 13 bases left in between. The DNA for the CDR3 is TGTGCCAGCAGATACATCGGGGGGCAGCCCCAGCATTTT. Translation: CASRYIGGQPQHF.

This clonotype was observed a single time. This chain connects TRBV4-2 to TRBJ2-3; 8 bases align to TRBD2. Germline V gene data show CDR1 as LGHNA and CDR2 as YNFKEQ. V was clipped by 0 bases and J by 2 bases; unmatched bases: 13. The CDR3 runs to 19 residues. CDR3 sequence reads: CASSQDPPLTSAPTDTQYF. In DNA, the CDR3 is TGTGCCAGCAGCCAAGATCCCCCCCTGACTAGCGCCCCCACAGATACGCAGTATTTT.

This clonotype was found a few times. The rearrangement links TRBV7-2 to TRBJ1-2; 7 bases map to TRBD1. Germline values: CDR1 SGHTA, CDR2 FQGNSA. V shed 0 bases, J shed 7 bases, and the junction held 2 bases outside the gene matches. The CDR3 has 13 amino acids. The CDR3 reads CASSLAAGGGYTF. The CDR3 coding sequence is TGTGCCAGCAGCTTAGCAGCAGGGGGTGGCTACACCTTC.

The rearrangement uses TRBV5-1 and TRBJ2-1; TRBD2 agrees at 13 bases. Trimming at V came to 4 bases and at J to 6 bases, leaving 4 bases not matched to a gene. CDR3 size: 15 residues. Germline V CDR1 and CDR2: SGHRS, YFSETQ. CDR3 bases: TGCGCCAGCAGCCTCGGGACTAGCGGGACCAATGAGCAGTTCTTC. Protein sequence: CASSLGTSGTNEQFF.

This clonotype showed up just a few times. The chain's CDR3 is CASSLEGPYQETQYF. The DNA for the CDR3 is TGTGCCAGCAGCTTAGAGGGTCCCTACCAAGAGACCCAGTACTTC. This chain uses TRBV7-2 with TRBJ2-5; D is uncertain. Trimming removed 1 base at V and 0 bases at J, with 9 bases between. Germline CDR1 reads SGHTA; CDR2 reads FQGNSA. The CDR3 is 15 amino acids.

This chain uses TRBV2 with TRBJ1-2; D not certain. Germline V lookup: CDR1 SNHLY, CDR2 FYNNEI. Trimming removed 3 bases from V and 4 bases from J, with 12 bases in between. This CDR3 has 14 residues. CDR3 coding DNA: TGTGCCAGCAGTGAGCAAGGACTGGGCTATGGCTACACCTTC. Translating gives CASSEQGLGYGYTF.

The gene calls are TRBV28 and TRBJ2-4; TRBD2 matches at 7 bases. The CDR3 spans 17 residues. Germline V gene lookup returns CDR1 MDHEN and CDR2 SYDVKM. V shed 5 bases and J 1 base; nucleotides not matched to a gene: 11. The CDR3 protein is CASSPSAGERAKNIQYF. CDR3 DNA sequence: TGTGCCAGCAGTCCGTCTGCGGGGGAGAGGGCCAAAAACATTCAGTACTTC.

The chain recombines TRBV6-1 with TRBJ2-7; tentative D call: TRBD1 (7 bases). This CDR3 contains 14 residues. The germline V gene has CDR1 MNHNS and CDR2 SASEGT. V lost 6 bases and J lost 7, with 19 bases in between. CDR3 region: CASRALAGGNEQYF. Written as DNA, the CDR3 is TGTGCCAGCAGGGCTTTAGCAGGGGGGAATGAGCAGTACTTC.

Concerning this clonotype: The junction shows a germline mismatch at one end, possibly a read error. The chain links TRBV4-3 to TRBJ1-2; D is perhaps TRBD1 (5 bases). The CDR3 runs to 15 residues. CDR1 and CDR2 (germline): LGHNA, YSLEER. The CDR3 spells CASSQDSGSVYDYTF. The CDR3 nucleotides are TGCGCCAGCAGCCAAGATTCAGGGAGCGTGTATGACTACACCTTC.

This clonotype was seen repeatedly, ten times or more. V usage is TRBV7-9 and J usage is TRBJ1-2; the D gene is possibly TRBD1 (6 bases). Per the germline V gene, CDR1 is SEHNR and CDR2 is FQNEAQ (reference sequence). The CDR3 spans 12 residues. Between the trimmed V and J ends, which lost 5 bases and 5 bases, there was a span of 9 bases. The CDR3 region is CASSKDSYGYTF. DNA of the CDR3: TGTGCCAGCAGCAAGGACAGTTATGGCTACACCTTC.

The rearrangement uses TRBV3-1 and TRBJ2-3, with D perhaps matching TRBD1 (7 bases). This CDR3 comprises 18 residues. CDR1 LGHDT and CDR2 YNNKEL come from the germline V gene (reference sequence). Deletions cut 7 bases from V and 0 bases from J, with 23 bases between. This chain's CDR3 is CASTDREALTSSTDTQYF. CDR3 coding DNA: TGTGCCAGCACCGACAGGGAGGCCCTTACTTCTAGCACAGATACGCAGTATTTT.

As concerns this clonotype: The junction does not match germline at one end; this may be a read error. The gene calls are TRBV2 and TRBJ2-5; D remains unclear. Germline loops: CDR1 SNHLY, CDR2 FYNNEI. This CDR3 comprises 13 residues. CDR3 nucleotides: TGTGCCAGCAGGGACGGCTACCAAGAGACCCAGTATTTC. The encoded protein is CASRDGYQETQYF.

The table lists this clonotype with a few counts. Just one base apart from a much larger clone, this may be a read error. The gene calls are TRBV7-2 and TRBJ1-6; no reliable D call. Trimming pared 3 bases from V and 0 bases from J, leaving 6 bases between. The germline V gene encodes CDR1 SGHTA and CDR2 FQGNSA. The CDR3 sequence is 15 residues long. CDR3 bases: TGTGCCAGCAGCTTGGCGGGCTCCTATAATTCACCCCTCCACTTT. Amino acid sequence: CASSLAGSYNSPLHF.

The J gene is TRBJ2-1, the V gene TRBV6-5; D remains ambiguous. Germline values: CDR1 MNHEY, CDR2 SVGAGI. CDR3 length: 13 amino acids. Trimming stripped 0 bases from V and 7 bases from J, with 7 bases between. The CDR3, as DNA: TGTGCCAGCAGTTACTCGATAAGGAATGAGCAGTTCTTC. Residues: CASSYSIRNEQFF.

V usage is TRBV10-3 and J usage is TRBJ1-1; no clear D. The CDR3 length is 12 residues. V lost 3 bases, J lost 4 bases, and 6 bases lay in between. CDR1 and CDR2 from the germline V gene are ENHRY and SYGVKD. This CDR3 is CAISDMSTEAFF. The CDR3 DNA sequence: TGTGCCATCAGTGATATGAGCACTGAAGCTTTCTTT.

The chain joins TRBV5-6 to TRBJ2-7; TRBD1 matches at 8 bases. CDR1 is SGHDT, CDR2 YYEEEE, per germline. The CDR3 spans 14 residues. Trimming took 3 bases from V and 9 from J; bases not matched to a gene: 11. CDR3 nucleotides: TGTGCCAGCAGCTCAGGACAGGGCGCTTGTGGGCAGTACTTC. Its protein product is CASSSGQGACGQYF.

This clonotype was observed a handful of times. The chain links TRBV10-3 to TRBJ2-3, with 9 bases matching TRBD2. The CDR3 extends over 14 amino acids. Germline lookup yields CDR1 ENHRY and CDR2 SYGVKD. V was clipped by 8 bases and J by 0 bases; unmatched bases: 3. CDR3 coding DNA: TGTGCCATCGGGCGGGGGGGCAGCACAGATACGCAGTATTTT. It encodes CAIGRGGSTDTQYF.

In its sample, this clonotype was seen a few times. The chain links TRBV20-1 to TRBJ2-1, with 7 bases lining up with TRBD2. V was clipped by 6 bases and J by 2 bases; unmatched bases: 25. The CDR3 consists of 20 residues. Germline V gene sequence: CDR1 DFQATT, CDR2 SNEGSKA (reference sequence). The CDR3 loop reads CSAPPAGTTKLPIPYNEQFF. CDR3 coding DNA: TGCAGTGCCCCGCCCGCCGGGACTACCAAACTACCTATACCCTACAATGAGCAGTTCTTC.

There are a few counts of this clonotype. The chain has TRBV27 and TRBJ2-5; D gene unclear. Trimming removed 3 bases from V and 2 bases from J, with 7 bases in between. This CDR3 region has 13 residues. In germline, CDR1 is MNHEY, CDR2 SMNVEV (reference sequence). CDR3 sequence (DNA): TGTGCCAGCAGTTTTTTGGGGCAAGAGACCCAGTACTTC. Translation: CASSFLGQETQYF.

The chain uses TRBV6-2 or TRBV6-3 and TRBJ2-1; D not certain. Germline V gives CDR1 MNHEY, CDR2 SVGEGT. The CDR3 covers 12 residues. V was shortened by 4 bases and J by 9 bases, with 10 bases between the two germline ends. The CDR3, as DNA: TGTGCCAGCAGTTCCTTAGCTCGTGAGCAGTTCTTC. As protein: CASSSLAREQFF.

The V gene is TRBV27, the J gene TRBJ2-1; tentatively, D is TRBD1 or TRBD2 (5 bases each). Germline loops: CDR1 MNHEY, CDR2 SMNVEV (reference sequence). V shed 3 bases and J shed 7 bases, with 13 bases lying between them. This CDR3 has 14 amino acids. In nucleotides, the CDR3 is TGTGCCAGCAGTTTCCAGGGAGTTTCGAATGAGCAGTTCTTC. As protein: CASSFQGVSNEQFF.

At least ten counts were recorded for this clonotype. The J gene is TRBJ2-3, the V gene TRBV5-1, with a possible D match to TRBD2 (6 bases). Trimming shortened V by 3 bases and J by 4 bases, and 12 bases separated the two germline ends. Germline V gene sequence: CDR1 SGHRS, CDR2 YFSETQ. The CDR3 is 14 residues long. The CDR3 DNA reads TGCGCCAGCAGCTCGGGGGATCCAGCAGATACGCAGTATTTT. Amino acids: CASSSGDPADTQYF.

This rearrangement joins TRBV30 to TRBJ2-1; D ambiguous. Germline CDR1 and CDR2: GTSNPN and SVGIG (reference sequence). This CDR3 comprises 13 residues. V lost 2 bases, J lost 4 bases, and 9 bases lay in between. The CDR3 DNA reads as TGTGCCTGGAGTCCCCGAATGTACAATGAGCAGTTCTTC. Translated: CAWSPRMYNEQFF.

The chain employs TRBV4-2 and TRBJ2-7, with 9 bases matching TRBD2. The CDR3 is made up of 15 amino acids. The junction had 6 bases not matched to a gene; V was cut back by 1 base and J by 5 bases. The germline V gene has CDR1 LGHNA and CDR2 YNFKEQ. The DNA for the CDR3 is TGTGCCAGCAGCCAAGTGGCGGGGGGGCCCGACGAGCAGTACTTC. Its protein is CASSQVAGGPDEQYF.

This clonotype has just a few counts. This chain uses TRBV6-6 with TRBJ2-1, with D possibly being TRBD1 or TRBD2 (5 bases each). CDR3 length equals 14 residues. The germline gives CDR1 MNHNY, CDR2 SVGAGI (reference sequence). V was trimmed by 5 bases and J by 5 bases, leaving 13 bases between them. CDR3 loop: CASSGPGPDNEQFF. The CDR3 bases are TGTGCCAGCAGTGGGCCGGGACCTGACAATGAGCAGTTCTTC.

In the case of this clonotype: A clone one base away is much larger, so this may be a read error. This chain joins TRBV9 and TRBJ2-5; D may be TRBD2 (6 bases). Trimming shortened V by 0 bases and J by 4 bases, and 10 bases separated the two germline ends. The CDR3 is made up of 14 amino acids. From germline, CDR1 is SGDLS and CDR2 YYNGEE. CDR3 DNA sequence: TGTGCCAGCAGCGTAGCGGTCGGGGGAGAGACCCAGTACTTC. As protein: CASSVAVGGETQYF.

This clonotype was observed at least ten times. V and J are TRBV3-1 and TRBJ1-1; D perhaps matches TRBD1 (5 bases). CDR3 length equals 12 residues. V dropped 5 bases and J dropped 6 bases, with 10 bases sitting between them. Germline assignment: CDR1 LGHDT and CDR2 YNNKEL (reference sequence). CDR3 in amino acids: CASSSIQAEAFF. In DNA, the CDR3 is TGTGCCAGCAGCTCTATACAGGCTGAAGCTTTCTTT.